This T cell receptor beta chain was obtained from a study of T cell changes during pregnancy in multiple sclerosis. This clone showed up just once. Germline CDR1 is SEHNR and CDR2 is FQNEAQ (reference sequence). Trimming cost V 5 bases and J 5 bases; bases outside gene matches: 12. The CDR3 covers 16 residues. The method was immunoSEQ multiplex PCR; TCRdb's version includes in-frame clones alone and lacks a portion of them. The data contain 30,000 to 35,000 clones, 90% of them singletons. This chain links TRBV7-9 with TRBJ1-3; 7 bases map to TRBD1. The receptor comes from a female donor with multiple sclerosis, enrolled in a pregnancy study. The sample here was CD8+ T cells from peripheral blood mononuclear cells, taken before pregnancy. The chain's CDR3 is CASSPNLGGERNTIYF. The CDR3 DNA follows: TGTGCCAGCAGCCCGAACCTAGGGGGCGAGAGAAACACCATATATTTT. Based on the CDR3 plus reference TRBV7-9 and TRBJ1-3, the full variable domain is DTGVSQNPRHKITKRGQNVTFRCDPISEHNRLYWYRQTLGQGPEFLTYFQNEAQLEKSRLLSDRFSAERPKGSFSTLEIQRTEQGDSAMYLCASSPNLGGERNTIYFGEGSWLTVV.